A selection of T cell receptor beta chains follows, all from one sample in a study of T cells after yellow fever vaccination. TCRdb re-derived calls from the 5' RACE reads in MiXCR, one entry per CDR3 protein. This sample carries about 340,000 distinct CDR3 sequences, approximately 12% of them seen once, and the ten largest clones take 2.5% to 4%. This material consisted of CD4+ T cells sorted from PBMCs, taken 15 days after the yellow fever booster vaccination. The source is a man aged 18-30 years who received the YFV17D yellow fever vaccine. CDR3s include the opening cysteine and the closing phenylalanine or tryptophan. D genes are given only for firm matches. Only part of the rows carry a size: once, few, many, or a class if the clone is expanded.

many,TRBV7-2,TRBJ1-6,.,CASTTDRRGLSPLHF,TGTGCCAGCACGACGGACAGACGGGGCCTCTCACCCCTCCACTTT
.,TRBV20-1,TRBJ1-1,.,CANTEAFF,TGCGCGAACACTGAAGCTTTCTTT
few,TRBV7-3,TRBJ2-2,.,CASSPRAGGLGELFF,TGTGCCAGCAGCCCTAGAGCGGGCGGACTCGGGGAGCTGTTTTTT
many,TRBV2,TRBJ1-6,.,CARRWGFNSPLHF,TGTGCCAGACGCTGGGGTTTTAATTCACCCCTCCACTTT
.,TRBV7-2,TRBJ1-2,.,CASSLRTDNYGYTF,TGTGCCAGCAGCTTAAGGACAGATAACTATGGCTACACCTTC
.,TRBV10-3,TRBJ2-5,.,CAISESREETQYF,TGTGCCATCAGTGAGTCAAGGGAAGAGACCCAGTACTTC
many,TRBV28,TRBJ1-5,.,CASSSTGAERQHF,TGTGCCAGCAGTTCCACGGGGGCCGAGCGCCAGCATTTT
many,TRBV18,TRBJ2-6,.,CASSPQASGGGANVLTF,TGTGCCAGCTCACCGCAAGCCTCAGGTGGTGGGGCCAACGTCCTGACTTTC
many,TRBV20-1,TRBJ2-5,.,CSALPARGHRQETQYF,TGCAGTGCTCTACCAGCCAGGGGCCACAGACAAGAGACCCAGTACTTC
many,TRBV5-1,TRBJ1-1,.,CASSFMAANTEAFF,TGCGCCAGCAGCTTCATGGCAGCGAACACTGAAGCTTTCTTT
.,TRBV5-6,TRBJ1-3,.,CASRRGEGLSGNTIYF,TGTGCCAGCAGGAGGGGAGAGGGCCTCTCTGGAAACACCATATATTTT
.,TRBV20-1,TRBJ2-1,TRBD2,CSAARAGEQFF,TGCAGTGCCGCAAGAGCGGGGGAGCAGTTCTTC
few,TRBV20-1,TRBJ1-6,.,CSARSGNSPLHF,TGCAGTGCCAGGTCTGGAAATTCACCCCTCCACTTT
few,TRBV20-1,TRBJ2-2,.,CSAGLDRNTGELFF,TGCAGTGCTGGACTTGACAGGAACACCGGGGAGCTGTTTTTT
few,TRBV9,TRBJ2-3,.,CASSVGHSGGDTQYF,TGTGCCAGCAGCGTAGGGCACTCAGGGGGGGATACGCAGTATTTT
.,TRBV5-1,TRBJ1-1,TRBD1,CASSSSGTGDEAFF,TGCGCCAGCAGCTCATCCGGGACAGGGGATGAAGCTTTCTTT
.,TRBV9,TRBJ2-2,.,CASSAAPKTGELFF,TGTGCCAGCAGCGCGGCCCCGAAAACCGGGGAGCTGTTTTTT
.,TRBV4-2,TRBJ1-2,.,CASTAGGGDNYGYTF,TGTGCCAGCACCGCAGGAGGGGGGGATAACTATGGCTACACCTTC
few,TRBV5-1,TRBJ2-3,TRBD2,CASSSGTRASTDTQYF,TGCGCCAGCAGCTCAGGGACTAGGGCTAGCACAGATACGCAGTATTTT
few,TRBV7-2,TRBJ2-6,.,CASSLRLVGRGSGANVLTF,TGTGCCAGCAGCCTTAGACTAGTGGGCAGGGGGTCTGGGGCCAACGTCCTGACTTTC
many,TRBV7-6,TRBJ2-7,.,CASSTYRDHEQYF,TGTGCCAGCAGCACCTACAGGGACCACGAGCAGTACTTC
few,TRBV5-1,TRBJ1-1,.,CASSMLREPNTEAFF,TGCGCCAGCAGCATGTTGCGGGAGCCGAACACTGAAGCTTTCTTT
.,TRBV7-2,TRBJ2-2,.,CASSFEQGTGELFF,TGTGCCAGCAGCTTCGAACAGGGTACCGGGGAGCTGTTTTTT
many,TRBV6-5,TRBJ2-7,.,CASKKGLSSYEQYF,TGTGCCAGCAAAAAGGGTTTAAGCTCCTACGAGCAGTACTTC
.,TRBV3-1,TRBJ2-7,.,CASSQVWTADYEQYF,TGTGCCAGCAGCCAAGTCTGGACAGCCGACTACGAGCAGTACTTC
.,TRBV7-9,TRBJ2-3,.,CASSLALVYTDTQYF,TGTGCCAGCAGCTTAGCGTTAGTATACACAGATACGCAGTATTTT
.,TRBV15,TRBJ1-2,.,CATSRVDSYGYTF,TGTGCCACCAGCAGGGTAGACAGCTATGGCTACACCTTC
few,TRBV10-3,TRBJ2-1,.,CAISKNQPTDSYNEQFF,TGTGCCATCAGTAAGAACCAGCCAACTGATAGCTACAATGAGCAGTTCTTC
many,TRBV24-1,TRBJ2-2,.,CATSDLSGYGELFF,TGTGCCACCAGTGATTTGTCGGGTTACGGGGAGCTGTTTTTT
few,TRBV5-4,TRBJ1-1,TRBD1,CASSPGTVGNTEAFF,TGTGCCAGCAGCCCAGGGACAGTAGGGAACACTGAAGCTTTCTTT
.,TRBV29-1,TRBJ2-3,TRBD1,CSIWTGSTDTQYF,TGCAGCATCTGGACAGGGAGCACAGATACGCAGTATTTT
many,TRBV27,TRBJ2-3,.,CASSPRGTSTDTQYF,TGTGCCAGCAGCCCTAGGGGTACTAGCACAGATACGCAGTATTTT
.,TRBV27,TRBJ2-5,.,CASSITGWQTQYF,TGTGCCAGCAGTATTACAGGGTGGCAGACCCAGTACTTC
many,TRBV12-3/TRBV12-4,TRBJ1-6,.,CASSLGLDGSPLHF,TGTGCCAGCAGTTTGGGCCTCGATGGTTCACCCCTCCACTTT
.,TRBV6-2/TRBV6-3,TRBJ1-5,TRBD1,CASGQGVGQPQHF,TGTGCCAGCGGACAGGGGGTGGGTCAGCCCCAGCATTTT
.,TRBV30,TRBJ1-3,.,CAWRIIGAGNTIYF,TGTGCCTGGAGGATCATCGGAGCGGGAAACACCATATATTTT
few,TRBV7-3,TRBJ1-2,.,CASSSIGGDGYTF,TGTGCCAGCAGCTCCATCGGGGGCGATGGCTACACCTTC
many,TRBV18,TRBJ1-1,.,CASSPSGGLTEAFF,TGTGCCAGCTCACCAAGCGGGGGCCTCACTGAAGCTTTCTTT
.,TRBV20-1,TRBJ2-3,.,CSARGHRANTDTQYF,TGCAGTGCTAGAGGTCACAGGGCAAACACAGATACGCAGTATTTT
few,TRBV18,TRBJ1-1,TRBD1,CASRREQGAHEAFF,TGTGCCAGCCGTAGGGAACAGGGGGCACATGAAGCTTTCTTT
many,TRBV5-1,TRBJ1-1,.,CASSLGAIGGSVNAFF,TGCGCCAGCAGCTTGGGGGCGATCGGAGGCTCCGTGAATGCTTTCTTT
few,TRBV20-1,TRBJ2-3,.,CSARDARLTDTQYF,TGCAGTGCTAGAGATGCCCGGCTTACAGATACGCAGTATTTT
few,TRBV7-7,TRBJ2-5,.,CASSLALRETQYF,TGTGCTAGCAGCTTAGCTCTACGGGAGACCCAGTACTTC
many,TRBV7-2,TRBJ1-1,.,CASSFTGRKSIMNTEAFF,TGTGCCAGCAGCTTCACAGGGCGCAAATCCATCATGAACACTGAAGCTTTCTTT
few,TRBV20-1,TRBJ2-1,TRBD1,CSASYRQGYNEQFF,TGCAGTGCTAGTTACCGACAGGGGTACAATGAGCAGTTCTTC
few,TRBV4-2,TRBJ2-5,.,CASSQVGPAQETQYF,TGTGCCAGCAGCCAAGTGGGGCCGGCCCAAGAGACCCAGTACTTC
many,TRBV9,TRBJ1-1,.,CASSQFGAGQGTEAFF,TGTGCCAGCAGCCAATTTGGGGCAGGGCAAGGGACTGAAGCTTTCTTT
.,TRBV25-1,TRBJ2-3,TRBD1,CASTGQGADTQYF,TGTGCCAGCACGGGACAGGGTGCAGATACGCAGTATTTT
few,TRBV5-1,TRBJ1-4,TRBD1,CASSFDRGVSANEKLFF,TGCGCCAGCAGCTTCGACAGGGGCGTTTCAGCTAATGAAAAACTGTTTTTT
many,TRBV11-2,TRBJ1-6,.,CASSLNPGPSPLHF,TGTGCCAGCAGCTTAAATCCCGGACCGTCGCCCCTCCACTTT
few,TRBV12-3/TRBV12-4,TRBJ2-3,.,CASSPGAHKQYF,TGTGCCAGCAGTCCCGGTGCCCATAAGCAGTATTTT
many,TRBV20-1,TRBJ2-5,.,CSARDGRDWRETQYF,TGCAGTGCTAGAGATGGAAGGGATTGGCGAGAGACCCAGTACTTC
few,TRBV5-1,TRBJ2-1,.,CASSSKTLSGNEQFF,TGCGCCAGCAGCTCGAAGACCCTATCGGGCAATGAGCAGTTCTTC
many,TRBV20-1,TRBJ2-3,TRBD2,CSAKLAGDTDTQYF,TGCAGTGCCAAACTAGCGGGGGACACAGATACGCAGTATTTT
.,TRBV10-3,TRBJ2-1,TRBD1,CAISDYRGAYNEQFF,TGTGCCATCAGTGATTACAGGGGCGCCTACAATGAGCAGTTCTTC
.,TRBV30,TRBJ2-5,.,CAWSVLASPFQETQYF,TGTGCCTGGAGTGTTTTGGCATCCCCTTTTCAAGAGACCCAGTACTTC
.,TRBV7-2,TRBJ1-1,TRBD1,CASRGQRLAEAFF,TGTGCCAGCAGGGGACAGCGATTGGCTGAAGCTTTCTTT
many,TRBV5-1,TRBJ2-1,.,CASSLRQAKNEQFF,TGCGCCAGCAGCTTACGGCAGGCCAAGAATGAGCAGTTCTTC